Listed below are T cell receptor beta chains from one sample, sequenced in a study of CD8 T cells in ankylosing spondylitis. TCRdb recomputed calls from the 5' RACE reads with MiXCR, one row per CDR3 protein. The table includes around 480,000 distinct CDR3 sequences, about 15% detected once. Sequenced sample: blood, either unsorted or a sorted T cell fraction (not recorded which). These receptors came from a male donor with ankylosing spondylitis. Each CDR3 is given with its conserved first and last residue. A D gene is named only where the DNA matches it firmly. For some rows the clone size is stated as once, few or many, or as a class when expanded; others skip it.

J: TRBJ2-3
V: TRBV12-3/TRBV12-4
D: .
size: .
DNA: TGTGCCAGCAGTTTAGGGCTCGAGGATACGCAGTATTTT
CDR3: CASSLGLEDTQYF

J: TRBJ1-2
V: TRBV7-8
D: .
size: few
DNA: TGTGCCAGCACCACAAAGGAGGGGTTGAACTATGGCTACACCTTC
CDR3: CASTTKEGLNYGYTF

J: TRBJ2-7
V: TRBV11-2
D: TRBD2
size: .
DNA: TGTGCCAGCAGCCGGACTAGCGGGGGCTTTGTCGAGCAGTACTTC
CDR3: CASSRTSGGFVEQYF

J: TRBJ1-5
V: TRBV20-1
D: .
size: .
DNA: TGCAGTGCTAGAGATTCGGGCCCCGCTGGGAGCAATCAGCCCCAGCATTTT
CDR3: CSARDSGPAGSNQPQHF

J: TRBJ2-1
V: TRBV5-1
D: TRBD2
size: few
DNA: TGCGCCAGCAGCTTGGTAGCGGGGGAATACAATGAGCAGTTCTTC
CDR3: CASSLVAGEYNEQFF

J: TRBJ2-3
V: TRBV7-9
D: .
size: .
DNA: TGTGCCAACGACGTGCCCAGCACAGATACGCAGTATTTT
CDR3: CANDVPSTDTQYF

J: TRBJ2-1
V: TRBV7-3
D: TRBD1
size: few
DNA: TGTGCCAGCAGCCCCACCAGGGGGAGAGGTGAGCAGTTCTTC
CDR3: CASSPTRGRGEQFF

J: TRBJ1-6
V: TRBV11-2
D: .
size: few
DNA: TGTGCCAGCAGCTTAGCGGGGAAGTCACCCCTCCACTTT
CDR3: CASSLAGKSPLHF

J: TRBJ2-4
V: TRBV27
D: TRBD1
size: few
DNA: TGTGCCAGCCGTTTAGGGCCCGGACAGGGCTCAAACATTCAGTACTTC
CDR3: CASRLGPGQGSNIQYF

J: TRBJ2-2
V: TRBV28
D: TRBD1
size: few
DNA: TGTGCCAGCAGCCTGAGGAACAGGGGGTACACCGGGGAGCTGTTTTTT
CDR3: CASSLRNRGYTGELFF

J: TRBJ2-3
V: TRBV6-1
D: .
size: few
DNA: TGTGCCAGCAGTGCGGGGGTGATCGGTGGATACCAGAGCACAGATACGCAGTATTTT
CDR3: CASSAGVIGGYQSTDTQYF

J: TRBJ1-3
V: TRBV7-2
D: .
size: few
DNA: TGTGCCAGCAGTTTGACCTCCACGGACACCATATATTTT
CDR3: CASSLTSTDTIYF

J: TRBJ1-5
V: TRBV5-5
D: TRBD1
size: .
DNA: TGTGCCAGCAGCTTGTGGACAGGGGGGGTTCAGCCCCAGCATTTT
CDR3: CASSLWTGGVQPQHF

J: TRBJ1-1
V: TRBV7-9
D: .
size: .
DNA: TGTGCCAGCAGCTTGTTAGGGATCGCAGCTTTCTTT
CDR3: CASSLLGIAAFF

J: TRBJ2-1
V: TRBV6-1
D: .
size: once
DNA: TGTGCCAGCAGTCTCCGGACGCCCTGGGATGAGCAGTTCTTC
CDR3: CASSLRTPWDEQFF

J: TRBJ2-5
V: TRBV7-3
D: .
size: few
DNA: TGTGCCAGCAGCTTGTACAAACAAGAGACCCAGTACTTC
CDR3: CASSLYKQETQYF

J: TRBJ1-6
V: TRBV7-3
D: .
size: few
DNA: TGTGCCAGCAGCTTACAGGCCAATTCACCCCTCCACTTT
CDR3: CASSLQANSPLHF

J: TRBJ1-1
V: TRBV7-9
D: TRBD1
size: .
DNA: TGTGCCAGCAGCTTAGGGACAGGGGATGTTGCTGAAGCTTTCTTT
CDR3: CASSLGTGDVAEAFF

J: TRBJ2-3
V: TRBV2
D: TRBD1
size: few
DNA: TGTGCCAGCAGATTGACAGGGGCAATAGATACGCAGTATTTT
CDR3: CASRLTGAIDTQYF

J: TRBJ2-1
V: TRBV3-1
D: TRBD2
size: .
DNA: TGTGCCAGCAGCCGCAAAACTAGCGGGAGTGCCTACAATGAGCAGTTCTTC
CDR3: CASSRKTSGSAYNEQFF

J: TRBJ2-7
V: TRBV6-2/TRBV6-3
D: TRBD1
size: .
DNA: TGTGCCACTTGCCCAGGGGGATCTTTCTACGAGCAGTACTTC
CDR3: CATCPGGSFYEQYF

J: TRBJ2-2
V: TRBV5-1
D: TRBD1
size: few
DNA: TGCGCCAGCAGCTTGGATCCAGGGGGCGCCGGATCCGGGGAGCTGTTTTTT
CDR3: CASSLDPGGAGSGELFF

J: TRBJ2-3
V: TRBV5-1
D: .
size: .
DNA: TGCGCCAGCAGCTTGGTTCGGGGGACCAGCACAGATACGCAGTATTTT
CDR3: CASSLVRGTSTDTQYF

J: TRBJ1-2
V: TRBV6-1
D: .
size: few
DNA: TGTGCCAGCAGACAGGAGCCCGGGACACCTTATGGCTGTACCTTC
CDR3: CASRQEPGTPYGCTF

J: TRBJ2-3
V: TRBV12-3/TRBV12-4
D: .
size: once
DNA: TGTGCCAGCAGTTTTTGGGTAGCGGGCACAGATACGCAGTATTTT
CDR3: CASSFWVAGTDTQYF

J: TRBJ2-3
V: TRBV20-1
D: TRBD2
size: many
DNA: TGCAGCCCGGGACTAGCGGGAGGTATCGCAGATACGCAGTATTTT
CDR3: CSPGLAGGIADTQYF

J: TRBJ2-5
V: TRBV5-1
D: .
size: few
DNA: TGCGCCAGCAACGTAGGGGCCGGGACACCCCAAGAGACCCAGTACTTC
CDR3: CASNVGAGTPQETQYF

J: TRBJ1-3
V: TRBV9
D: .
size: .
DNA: TGTGCCAGCAGCCCAGCAGGGGCGACGTTTGGAAACACCATATATTTT
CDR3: CASSPAGATFGNTIYF

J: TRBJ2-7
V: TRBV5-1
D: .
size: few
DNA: TGCGCCAGCAGCTTGGTCACCGGGACACTTACCTACGAGCAGTACTTC
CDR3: CASSLVTGTLTYEQYF

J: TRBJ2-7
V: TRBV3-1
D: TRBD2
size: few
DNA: TGTGCCAGCAGCCGAGCGGGGGGGCGGAACGAGCAGTACTTC
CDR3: CASSRAGGRNEQYF

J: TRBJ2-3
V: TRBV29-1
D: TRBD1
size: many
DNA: TGCAGCGTTGGGGGAAGGAGAGACAGGGCCAGCACAGATACGCAGTATTTT
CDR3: CSVGGRRDRASTDTQYF

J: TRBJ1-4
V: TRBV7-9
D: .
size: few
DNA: TGTGCCAGCAGCTTAAGGTCTAATGAAAAACTGTTTTTT
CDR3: CASSLRSNEKLFF

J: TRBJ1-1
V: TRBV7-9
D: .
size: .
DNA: TGTGCCAGCAGCTTAAACTATATGAACACTGAAGCTTTCTTT
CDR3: CASSLNYMNTEAFF

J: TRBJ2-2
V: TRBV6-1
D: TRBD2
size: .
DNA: TGTGCCAGCAGCTCCAATAGCGGGAGGGCCACCGGGGAGCTGTTTTTT
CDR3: CASSSNSGRATGELFF

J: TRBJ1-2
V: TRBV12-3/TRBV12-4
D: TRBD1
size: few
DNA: TGTGCCAGCAAAACCGGGGGGACAGCTAACTATGGCTACACCTTC
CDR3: CASKTGGTANYGYTF

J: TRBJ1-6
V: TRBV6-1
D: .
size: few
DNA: TGTGCCAGCAGACGTGCGCCGGAGGCATATAATTCACCCCTCCACTTT
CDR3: CASRRAPEAYNSPLHF

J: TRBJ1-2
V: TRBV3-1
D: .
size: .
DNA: TGTGCCAGCAGCCGTAAAACAGGGTATAATGGCTACACCTTC
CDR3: CASSRKTGYNGYTF

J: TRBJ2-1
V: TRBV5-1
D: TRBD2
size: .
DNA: TGCGCCAGCAGCCTCAGGACTAGCGGAACATTTCCCGGTGAGCAGTTCTTC
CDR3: CASSLRTSGTFPGEQFF

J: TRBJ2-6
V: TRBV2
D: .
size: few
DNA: TGTGCCAGCAGTGGATTCTCTGGGGCCAACGTCCTGACTTTC
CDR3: CASSGFSGANVLTF

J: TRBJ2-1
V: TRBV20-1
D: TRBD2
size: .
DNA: TGCAGTGCTAGATTTCGACTAGCGGGAGGGCACCGGGCGTCCTACAATGAGCAGTTCTTC
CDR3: CSARFRLAGGHRASYNEQFF

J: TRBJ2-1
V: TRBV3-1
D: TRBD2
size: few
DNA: TGTGCCAGCAGCCAGGAACCACTAGCGGGAGTGGGCAATGAGCAGTTCTTC
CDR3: CASSQEPLAGVGNEQFF

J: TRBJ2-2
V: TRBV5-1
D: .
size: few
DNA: TGCGCCAGCAGCTTGGAGGCGGGGGCCTACACCGGGGAGCTGTTTTTT
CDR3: CASSLEAGAYTGELFF

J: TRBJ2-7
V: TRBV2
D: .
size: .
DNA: TGTGCCAGCAGTGCGGGGGACGAGCAGTACTTC
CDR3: CASSAGDEQYF

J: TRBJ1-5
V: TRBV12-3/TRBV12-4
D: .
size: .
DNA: TGTGCCAGCCGACTGAGTTTCCATCAGCCCCAGCATTTT
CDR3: CASRLSFHQPQHF

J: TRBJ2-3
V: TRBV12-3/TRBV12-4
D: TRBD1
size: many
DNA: TGTGCCAGCAGCCAGGACGATAGACAGGGAGATACGCAGTATTTT
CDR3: CASSQDDRQGDTQYF

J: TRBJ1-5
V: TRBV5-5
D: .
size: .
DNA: TGTGCCAGCAGCTTGAGGCCAACCAGCAATCAGCCCCAGCATTTT
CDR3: CASSLRPTSNQPQHF

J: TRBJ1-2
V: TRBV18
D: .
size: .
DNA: TGTGCCAGCTCACAGACTCAACAAGCTAACTATGGCTACACCTTC
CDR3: CASSQTQQANYGYTF

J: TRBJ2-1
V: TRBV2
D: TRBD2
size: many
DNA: TGTGCCAGCACCGAACTAGCGGGATACAATGAGCAGTTCTTC
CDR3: CASTELAGYNEQFF